A single sample gave rise to the 29 T cell receptor beta chains below, sequenced in a study of T-cell reconstitution after alpha-beta-depleted transplantation in children (dated by TCRdb to the mid-2010s). The receptor library was made with PCR. The instrument was an Illumina HiSeq 2500. Molecular barcoding was employed in the preparation of TCR libraries, with unique molecular identifiers being used to normalize TCRbeta repertoire quantification. TCRdb trimmed the raw reads at Q25, called clones with MiXCR and kept productive beta chains. Under each unique CDR3 protein, matching rows form one entry showing the most common genes and DNA. The sample table contains approximately 85,000 distinct CDR3 sequences; only one count was recorded for 15% of them. The top ten hold 15% to 20% of the sample. Per the publication, the treatment or condition label means: allogeneic hematopoietic cell transplantation with graft depleted of TCRalphabeta T cells and CD19 B cells.

Sequencing was performed on PBMCs, mostly from graft donor cells, taken 180 days after TCRalphabeta/CD19-depleted stem cell transplant. The receptors shown here come from a male patient aged 2-10 years who had a stem cell transplant for acute lymphoblastic leukemia, so the T cells may come from the graft donor.

Note on this clonotype: Compared with germline, one end of the junction differs, possibly owing to a read error. This chain uses TRBV12-3 or TRBV12-4 with TRBJ2-7; D is uncertain. The length of the CDR3 is 14 residues. The CDR3 region is CASSFGSALNEQHF. CDR3 DNA sequence: TGTGCCAGCAGTTTCGGCAGCGCCCTTAACGAGCAGCACTTC.

Relative to its sample, this clonotype is medium-sized. The chain uses TRBV7-7 and TRBJ2-1; 9 nucleotides agree with TRBD2. This CDR3 region has 14 residues. Trimming at V came to 5 bases and at J to 2 bases, leaving 1 base not matched to a gene. From germline, CDR1 is SSHAT and CDR2 FNYEAQ (reference sequence). The CDR3 coding sequence is TGTGCCAGCAGCGCGGGGGGGCCCTACAATGAGCAGTTCTTC. This translates into CASSAGGPYNEQFF.

This clonotype appeared a few times. V usage is TRBV7-2 and J usage is TRBJ1-6; no clear D gene. The CDR3 has 15 amino acids. V lost 5 bases to trimming and J lost 7 bases, with 15 bases between them. Germline V gene lookup returns CDR1 SGHTA and CDR2 FQGNSA. CDR3 region: CASSLSLPGNSPLHF. CDR3 DNA sequence: TGTGCCAGCAGCCTAAGCCTCCCGGGGAATTCACCCCTCCACTTT.

V gene TRBV29-1 combines with J gene TRBJ2-7, with D perhaps matching TRBD1 or TRBD2 (6 bases each). Germline V gene lookup returns CDR1 SQVTM and CDR2 ANQGSEA. V was trimmed by 2 bases and J by 9 bases, leaving 11 bases between them. The CDR3 is 11 residues long. CDR3 sequence: CSVEYRGVQYF. Written as DNA, the CDR3 is TGCAGCGTTGAATATAGGGGGGTGCAGTACTTC.

Only a few counts were recorded for this clonotype. The V and J genes are TRBV6-1 and TRBJ2-1; 11 nucleotides agree with TRBD2. Germline lookup yields CDR1 MNHNS and CDR2 SASEGT. V lost 6 bases to trimming and J lost 7 bases; unmatched junction nucleotides: 8. The CDR3 covers 15 residues. The CDR3 bases are TGTGCCAGCAGAAAGGCCGGGACTAGCGGTAATGAGCAGTTCTTC. Its protein is CASRKAGTSGNEQFF.

This clonotype was observed a handful of times. The V gene is TRBV20-1, the J gene TRBJ1-1; a possible D gene is TRBD1 (5 bases). Trimming removed 1 base from V and 3 bases from J, with 12 bases in between. The germline CDR1 and CDR2 sequences are DFQATT and SNEGSKA (reference sequence). CDR3 length equals 14 residues. CDR3 sequence reads: CSARARGTDTEAFF. The CDR3 coding sequence is TGCAGTGCTAGAGCCCGGGGCACGGACACTGAAGCTTTCTTT.

The V call is TRBV20-1, the J call TRBJ1-2, with D unresolved. CDR3 length: 13 amino acids. V was shortened by 3 bases and J by 6 bases, with 14 bases between the two germline ends. Germline loops: CDR1 DFQATT, CDR2 SNEGSKA (reference sequence). CDR3 in amino acids: CSASLANGNGYTF. DNA of the CDR3: TGCAGTGCTAGTCTGGCCAATGGGAATGGCTACACCTTC.

The chain combines TRBV20-1 with TRBJ1-3; D is ambiguous. There are 14 residues in the CDR3. Germline V lookup: CDR1 DFQATT, CDR2 SNEGSKA (reference sequence). Trimming removed 3 bases from V and 6 bases from J, with 15 bases in between. CDR3 bases: TGCAGTGCTAGTCCCTTCCCATATGTAAACACCATATATTTT. Protein product: CSASPFPYVNTIYF.

This clonotype was found a few times. The rearrangement uses TRBV7-2 and TRBJ1-5; TRBD1 matches at 11 bases. With V trimmed by 4 bases and J by 5 bases, 4 bases remained unmatched. Germline loops: CDR1 SGHTA, CDR2 FQGNSA. There are 15 residues in the CDR3. The CDR3 coding sequence is TGTGCCAGCAGCTCGCGGACAGGGGGCCATCAGCCCCAGCATTTT. Amino acids: CASSSRTGGHQPQHF. Filled out from reference TRBV7-2 and TRBJ1-5, the complete variable domain reads GAGVSQSPSNKVTEKGKDVELRCDPISGHTALYWYRQSLGQGLEFLIYFQGNSAPDKSGLPSDRFSAERTGGSVSTLTIQRTQQEDSAVYLCASSSRTGGHQPQHFGDGTRLSIL.

This clonotype was observed a handful of times. The CDR3 protein is CASSLSGPRNEQYF. In DNA, the CDR3 is TGTGCCAGCAGTTTATCCGGGCCTCGCAACGAGCAGTACTTC. The rearrangement uses TRBV27 and TRBJ2-7; no firm D call. The CDR3 loop spans 14 amino acids. Germline-derived CDR1 and CDR2 are MNHEY and SMNVEV (reference sequence). The V and J ends lost 0 bases and 5 bases respectively, with 11 bases between them.

This clonotype came up a few times. The chain is built from TRBV7-2 and TRBJ2-2; 8 bases match TRBD2. V dropped 1 base and J dropped 8; count of bases not matched to a gene: 6. Germline assignment: CDR1 SGHTA and CDR2 FQGNSA. The CDR3 covers 15 residues. The CDR3 is CASSLGLASPGELFF. The CDR3 coding sequence is TGTGCCAGCAGCTTAGGACTAGCGTCCCCGGGGGAGCTGTTTTTT.

J is TRBJ2-2 and V is TRBV6-1; no reliable D call. This CDR3 has 16 amino acids. The germline V gene encodes CDR1 MNHNS and CDR2 SASEGT. Trimming took off 7 bases at V and 0 bases at J, with 15 bases between the two ends. CDR3 region: CASTDITNANTGELFF. CDR3 bases: TGTGCCAGCACCGATATAACTAACGCGAACACCGGGGAGCTGTTTTTT.

This clonotype was found many times. The chain carries TRBV6-2 or TRBV6-3 and TRBJ2-2; a possible D gene is TRBD1 (5 bases). Trimming removed 0 bases from V and 5 bases from J, with 16 bases in between. There are 17 residues in the CDR3. CDR1 is MNHEY and CDR2 is SVGEGT in the germline V gene. This CDR3 reads CASSYSKGALRTGELFF. For the CDR3, the DNA is TGTGCCAGCAGTTACTCGAAAGGGGCCCTTCGTACCGGGGAGCTGTTTTTT.

This clonotype was seen a handful of times. This chain uses TRBV11-2 with TRBJ2-1; 9 bases agree with TRBD2. This CDR3 comprises 15 residues. Trimming took 2 bases from V and 7 from J; bases not matched to a gene: 6. The V gene's germline CDR1 is SGHAT and CDR2 FQNNGV. The CDR3 DNA follows: TGTGCCAGCAGCTTACTAGCGGGACGGAGTAATGAGCAGTTCTTC. It codes for CASSLLAGRSNEQFF.

This clonotype was counted at least ten times. This chain links TRBV7-6 with TRBJ2-1; 7 nucleotides line up with TRBD2. The CDR3 has 15 amino acids. Losses at the gene ends were 5 bases for V and 1 base for J; bases not matched to a gene: 5. Germline V gene data show CDR1 as SGHVS and CDR2 as FNYEAQ. CDR3 sequence reads: CASSPGLVSYNEQFF. As DNA, the CDR3 is TGTGCCAGCAGCCCCGGACTAGTTTCCTACAATGAGCAGTTCTTC.

The genes are TRBV30 and TRBJ1-5; tentative D call: TRBD1 (5 bases). The germline V and J ends were trimmed by 4 bases and 2 bases, with 15 bases remaining between them. The germline gives CDR1 GTSNPN, CDR2 SVGIG (reference sequence). CDR3 length: 15 residues. CDR3 amino acids: CAWKKGEYGNQPQHF. The CDR3 nucleotides read TGTGCCTGGAAGAAAGGGGAATACGGCAATCAGCCCCAGCATTTT.

Only a few counts were recorded for this clonotype. The DNA of the CDR3 is TGTGCCAGCAGCCCGACAGGACTGTGGAGAAACGAGACCCAGTACTTC. Translated, it gives CASSPTGLWRNETQYF. The chain recombines TRBV12-3 or TRBV12-4 with TRBJ2-5; a weak D match, TRBD1 (6 bases). V was cut by 6 bases and J by 5 bases, with 22 bases left in between. The CDR3 is 16 residues long.

This clonotype was observed a few times. The chain uses TRBV3-1 and TRBJ2-5; TRBD1 matches at 8 bases. The V and J ends lost 6 bases and 4 bases, in that order; junction bases with no gene match: 4. The germline V gene encodes CDR1 LGHDT and CDR2 YNNKEL (reference sequence). The CDR3 length is 13 residues. CDR3 nucleotides: TGTGCCAGCAGGTGGGGACAGGCAGAGACCCAGTACTTC. It translates to CASRWGQAETQYF.

This clonotype was seen a handful of times. This chain uses TRBV7-2 with TRBJ2-1; 11 bases fit TRBD2. The trim removed 1 base at V and 7 bases at J, leaving 3 bases unmatched. Per germline, CDR1 SGHTA and CDR2 FQGNSA. This CDR3 comprises 15 residues. CDR3 coding DNA: TGTGCCAGCAGCTTAGATAGCGGGGGGGCTAATGAGCAGTTCTTC. It yields the protein CASSLDSGGANEQFF.

This chain uses TRBV29-1 with TRBJ1-4, with D possibly matching TRBD1 (5 bases). Trimming took off 7 bases at V and 5 bases at J, with 11 bases between the two ends. The CDR3 length is 12 residues. In germline, CDR1 is SQVTM, CDR2 ANQGSEA. The CDR3 loop reads CSGGGGNEKLFF. The CDR3 DNA is TGCAGCGGGGGGGGAGGAAATGAAAAACTGTTTTTT.

Comment on this clonotype: One end of the junction varies from germline; a read error may be responsible. The CDR3 loop is CASSLQPGRTIEKLFF. The CDR3 DNA follows: TGCGCCAGCAGCTTGCAACCGGGACGGACTATTGAAAAACTGTTTTTT. The gene calls are TRBV5-1 and TRBJ1-4; possible D gene TRBD1, 5 bases. The CDR3 extends over 16 amino acids. CDR1 and CDR2 (germline): SGHRS, YFSETQ. The variable domain in full, completed from reference TRBV5-1 and TRBJ1-4, reads KAGVTQTPRYLIKTRGQQVTLSCSPISGHRSVSWYQQTPGQGLQFLFEYFSETQRNKGNFPGRFSGRQFSNSRSEMNVSTLELGDSALYLCASSLQPGRTIEKLFFGSGTQLSVL.

This clonotype has a handful of counts. This chain connects TRBV25-1 to TRBJ2-7; TRBD1 might be the D (5 bases). Germline loops: CDR1 MGHDK, CDR2 SYGVNS. Trimming stripped 5 bases from V and 4 bases from J, with 12 bases between. The CDR3 totals 13 residues. The DNA for the CDR3 is TGTGCCAGCAGTCACAGGTTAATGTACGAGCAGTACTTC. Residues: CASSHRLMYEQYF.

The gene calls are TRBV7-2 and TRBJ2-7; weak D call: TRBD1 (6 bases). The CDR3 totals 15 residues. The V and J ends lost 2 bases and 4 bases respectively, with 15 bases between them. Per the germline V gene, CDR1 is SGHTA and CDR2 is FQGNSA. This chain's CDR3 is CASSLQGSLSYEQYF. In nucleotides, the CDR3 is TGTGCCAGCAGCTTACAGGGGTCCCTTTCATACGAGCAGTACTTC.

V gene TRBV12-3 or TRBV12-4 combines with J gene TRBJ2-5; 11 bases agree with TRBD2. Unmatched junction bases numbered 14, after V lost 6 bases and J lost 5 bases. This CDR3 is built from 17 residues. The CDR3 loop reads CASSLWGASGGLETQYF. The DNA of the CDR3 is TGTGCCAGCAGCCTTTGGGGGGCTAGCGGGGGGTTGGAGACCCAGTACTTC.

Only a few counts were recorded for this clonotype. This chain joins TRBV6-5 and TRBJ1-6; possible D gene TRBD1, 6 bases. Trimming took 2 bases from V and 10 from J, leaving 18 bases between them. The CDR3 spans 16 residues. CDR1 and CDR2 (germline): MNHEY, SVGAGI. The CDR3 nucleotides read TGTGCCAGCAGTTACGAATCAACAGGGTCGAGATCACCCCTCCACTTT. Encoded protein: CASSYESTGSRSPLHF.

The chain joins TRBV5-1 to TRBJ1-2, with D possibly TRBD1 on 6 matching bases. V lost 0 bases to trimming and J lost 5 bases, with 14 bases between them. The CDR3 is made up of 15 amino acids. Germline assignment: CDR1 SGHRS and CDR2 YFSETQ. CDR3: CASSLAGQPLYGYTF. The CDR3, as DNA: TGCGCCAGCAGCTTGGCCGGACAGCCTCTTTATGGCTACACCTTC.

This clonotype showed up just once. J is TRBJ2-3 and V is TRBV27; D remains unclear. The CDR3 sequence is 14 residues long. The germline gives CDR1 MNHEY, CDR2 SMNVEV (reference sequence). The ends were cut back, 3 bases at V and 2 bases at J, with 9 bases in the middle. The CDR3 sequence is CASSLESPTDTQYF. As DNA, the CDR3 is TGTGCCAGCAGTTTGGAGTCCCCCACAGATACGCAGTATTTT.

In its sample, this clonotype was seen a few times. J is TRBJ2-2 and V is TRBV3-1; possibly TRBD2 for D (6 bases). The V and J ends lost 4 bases and 4 bases respectively, with 16 bases between them. Germline-derived CDR1 and CDR2 are LGHDT and YNNKEL (reference sequence). There are 16 residues in the CDR3. This chain's CDR3 is CASSPRRGYLTGELFF. CDR3 nucleotide sequence: TGTGCCAGCAGCCCGCGGCGGGGCTACCTCACCGGGGAGCTGTTTTTT. Supplemented by reference TRBV3-1 and TRBJ2-2, the full variable domain reads DTAVSQTPKYLVTQMGNDKSIKCEQNLGHDTMYWYKQDSKKFLKIMFSYNNKELIINETVPNRFSPKSPDKAHLNLHINSLELGDSAVYFCASSPRRGYLTGELFFGEGSRLTVL.

In this sample, this clonotype turned up many times. This rearrangement joins TRBV12-3 or TRBV12-4 to TRBJ2-7; 10 nucleotides align to TRBD2. The CDR3 consists of 15 residues. The V gene end was trimmed by 6 bases and the J gene end by 0 bases; junction bases not matched to a gene: 5. The CDR3 nucleotides read TGTGCCAGCAGCAATCTAGCGGGGGTCTCCTACGAGCAGTACTTC. Residues: CASSNLAGVSYEQYF.